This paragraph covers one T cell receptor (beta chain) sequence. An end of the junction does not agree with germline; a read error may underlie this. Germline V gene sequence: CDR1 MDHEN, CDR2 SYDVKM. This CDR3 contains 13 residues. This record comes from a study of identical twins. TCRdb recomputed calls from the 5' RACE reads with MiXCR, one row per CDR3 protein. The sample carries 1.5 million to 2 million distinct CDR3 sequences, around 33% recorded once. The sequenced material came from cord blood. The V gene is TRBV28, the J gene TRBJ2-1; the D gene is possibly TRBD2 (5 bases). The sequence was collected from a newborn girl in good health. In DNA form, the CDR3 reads TGTGCCGGCAGTGAGTCGACTAACTATGAGCAGTTCTTC. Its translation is CAGSESTNYEQFF.